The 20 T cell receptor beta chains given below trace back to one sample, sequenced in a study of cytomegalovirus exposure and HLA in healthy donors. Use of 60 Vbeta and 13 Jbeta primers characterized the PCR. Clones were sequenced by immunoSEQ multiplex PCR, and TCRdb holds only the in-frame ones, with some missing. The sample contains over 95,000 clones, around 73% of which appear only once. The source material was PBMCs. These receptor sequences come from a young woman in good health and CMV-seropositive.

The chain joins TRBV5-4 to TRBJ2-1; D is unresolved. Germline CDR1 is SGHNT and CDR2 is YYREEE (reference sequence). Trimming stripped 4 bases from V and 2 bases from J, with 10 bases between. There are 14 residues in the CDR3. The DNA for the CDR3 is TGTGCCAGCAGCGCCGGAGTGCCCTACAATGAGCAGTTCTTC. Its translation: CASSAGVPYNEQFF.

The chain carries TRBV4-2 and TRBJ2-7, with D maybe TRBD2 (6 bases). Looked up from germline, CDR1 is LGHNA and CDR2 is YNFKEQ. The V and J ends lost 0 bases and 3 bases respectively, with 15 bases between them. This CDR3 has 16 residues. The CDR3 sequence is CASSQEVASVIYEQYF. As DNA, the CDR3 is TGTGCCAGCAGCCAAGAGGTGGCTAGCGTTATCTACGAGCAGTACTTC.

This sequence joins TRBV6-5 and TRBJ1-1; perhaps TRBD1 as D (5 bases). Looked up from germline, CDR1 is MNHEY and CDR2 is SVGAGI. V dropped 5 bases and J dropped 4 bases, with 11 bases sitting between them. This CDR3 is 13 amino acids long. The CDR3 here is CASSAREGTEAFF. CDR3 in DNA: TGTGCCAGCAGTGCCAGGGAGGGCACTGAAGCTTTCTTT.

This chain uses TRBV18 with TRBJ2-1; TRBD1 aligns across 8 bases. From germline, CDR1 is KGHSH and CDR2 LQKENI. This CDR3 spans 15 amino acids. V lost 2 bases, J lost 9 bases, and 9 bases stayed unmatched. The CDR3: CASSPKDRVSGEQFF. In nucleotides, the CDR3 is TGTGCCAGCTCACCAAAGGACAGGGTTTCAGGTGAGCAGTTCTTC.

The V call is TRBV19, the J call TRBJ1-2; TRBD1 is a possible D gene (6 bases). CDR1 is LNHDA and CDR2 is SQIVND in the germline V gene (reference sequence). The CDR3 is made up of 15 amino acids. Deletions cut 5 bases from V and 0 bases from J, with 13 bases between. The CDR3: CASSPGQSPNYGYTF. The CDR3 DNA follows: TGTGCCAGTAGTCCCGGACAGAGCCCTAACTATGGCTACACCTTC. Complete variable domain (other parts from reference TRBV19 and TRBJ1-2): DGGITQSPKYLFRKEGQNVTLSCEQNLNHDAMYWYRQDPGQGLRLIYYSQIVNDFQKGDIAEGYSVSREKKESFPLTVTSAQKNPTAFYLCASSPGQSPNYGYTFGSGTRLTVV.

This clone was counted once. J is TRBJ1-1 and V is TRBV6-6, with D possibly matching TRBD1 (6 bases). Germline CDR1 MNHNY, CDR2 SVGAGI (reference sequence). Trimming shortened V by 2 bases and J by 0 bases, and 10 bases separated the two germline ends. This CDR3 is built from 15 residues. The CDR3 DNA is TGTGCCAGCAGTTACGCTACAGGGTTGAACACTGAAGCTTTCTTT. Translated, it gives CASSYATGLNTEAFF.

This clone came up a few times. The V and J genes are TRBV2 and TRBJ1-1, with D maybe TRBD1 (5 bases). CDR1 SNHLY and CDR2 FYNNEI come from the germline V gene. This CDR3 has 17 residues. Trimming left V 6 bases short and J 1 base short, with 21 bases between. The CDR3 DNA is TGTGCCAGCAGAGGGCTTTTGACAGACCCCCGGAACACTGAAGCTTTCTTT. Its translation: CASRGLLTDPRNTEAFF.

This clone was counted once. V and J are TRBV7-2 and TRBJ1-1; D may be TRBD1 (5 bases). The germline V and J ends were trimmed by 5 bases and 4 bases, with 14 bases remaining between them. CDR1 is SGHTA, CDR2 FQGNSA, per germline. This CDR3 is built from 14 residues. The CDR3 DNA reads TGTGCCAGCAGCCTACGTCAGACAGCCACTGAAGCTTTCTTT. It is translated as CASSLRQTATEAFF.

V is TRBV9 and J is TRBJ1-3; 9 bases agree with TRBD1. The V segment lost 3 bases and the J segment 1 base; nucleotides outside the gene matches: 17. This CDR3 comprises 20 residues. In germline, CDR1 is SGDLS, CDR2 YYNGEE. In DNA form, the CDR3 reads TGTGCCAGCAGCGAAACAGGGGGCCCCTTTTTCAGGGGGTCTGGAAACACCATATATTTT. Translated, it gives CASSETGGPFFRGSGNTIYF.

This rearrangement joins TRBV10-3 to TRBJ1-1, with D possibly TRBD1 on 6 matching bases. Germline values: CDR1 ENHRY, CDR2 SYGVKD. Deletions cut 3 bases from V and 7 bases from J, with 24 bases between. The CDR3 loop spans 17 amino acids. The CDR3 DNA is TGTGCCATCAGTGAATCGAAGACAGGCCCTATAAAATATGAAGCTTTCTTT. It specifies CAISESKTGPIKYEAFF.

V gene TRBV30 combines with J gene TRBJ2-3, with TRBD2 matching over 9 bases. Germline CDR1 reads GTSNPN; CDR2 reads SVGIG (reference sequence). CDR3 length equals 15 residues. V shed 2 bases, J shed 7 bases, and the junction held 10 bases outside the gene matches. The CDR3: CAWSNGREGHYTQYF. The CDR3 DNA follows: TGTGCCTGGAGTAATGGGCGGGAGGGCCACTATACGCAGTATTTT.

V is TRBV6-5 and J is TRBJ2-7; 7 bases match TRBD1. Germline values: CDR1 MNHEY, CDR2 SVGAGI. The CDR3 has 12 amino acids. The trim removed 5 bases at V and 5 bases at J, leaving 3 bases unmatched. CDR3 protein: CASSTTGDEQYF. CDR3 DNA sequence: TGTGCCAGCAGTACAACAGGGGACGAGCAGTACTTC.

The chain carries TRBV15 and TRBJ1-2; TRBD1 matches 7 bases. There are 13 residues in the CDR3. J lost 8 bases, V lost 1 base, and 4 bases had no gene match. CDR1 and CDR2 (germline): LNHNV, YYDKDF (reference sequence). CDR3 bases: TGTGCCACCAGCAGAGGACAGGGAGACGGCTACACCTTC. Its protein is CATSRGQGDGYTF.

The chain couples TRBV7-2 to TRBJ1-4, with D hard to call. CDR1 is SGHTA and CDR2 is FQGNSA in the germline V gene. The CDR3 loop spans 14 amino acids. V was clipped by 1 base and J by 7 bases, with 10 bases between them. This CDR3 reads CASSLVAGSEKLFF. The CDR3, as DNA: TGTGCCAGCAGCTTAGTGGCGGGGAGTGAAAAACTGTTTTTT.

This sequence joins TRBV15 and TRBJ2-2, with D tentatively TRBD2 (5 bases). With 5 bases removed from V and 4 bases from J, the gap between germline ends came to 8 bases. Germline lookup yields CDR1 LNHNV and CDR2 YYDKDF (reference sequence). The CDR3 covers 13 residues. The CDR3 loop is CATSGLTTGELFF. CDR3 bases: TGTGCCACCAGCGGACTTACCACCGGGGAGCTGTTTTTT.

CDR3 in DNA: TGTGCCAGCAGCCCGGAGGGATCTCTCTCGGCCATATATTTT. This gives the protein CASSPEGSLSAIYF. The chain employs TRBV28 and TRBJ1-3; D is undetermined. This CDR3 has 14 residues. Germline V gene sequence: CDR1 MDHEN, CDR2 SYDVKM. Trimming removed 6 bases from V and 11 bases from J, with 20 bases in between. The variable domain in full, with the rest retrieved from reference TRBV28 and TRBJ1-3, is DVKVTQSSRYLVKRTGEKVFLECVQDMDHENMFWYRQDPGLGLRLIYFSYDVKMKEKGDIPEGYSVSREKKERFSLILESASTNQTSMYLCASSPEGSLSAIYFGEGSWLTVV.

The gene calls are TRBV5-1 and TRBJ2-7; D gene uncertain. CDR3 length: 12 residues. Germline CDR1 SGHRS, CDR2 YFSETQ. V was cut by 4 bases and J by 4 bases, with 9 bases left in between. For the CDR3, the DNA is TGCGCCAGCAGCCTCCCCCTTTACGAGCAGTACTTC. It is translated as CASSLPLYEQYF.

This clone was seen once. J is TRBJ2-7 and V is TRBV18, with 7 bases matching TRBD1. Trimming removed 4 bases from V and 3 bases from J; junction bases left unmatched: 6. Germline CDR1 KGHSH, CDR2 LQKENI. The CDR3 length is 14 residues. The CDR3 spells CASSLGTAIYEQYF. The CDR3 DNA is TGTGCCAGCTCACTCGGGACAGCCATCTACGAGCAGTACTTC.

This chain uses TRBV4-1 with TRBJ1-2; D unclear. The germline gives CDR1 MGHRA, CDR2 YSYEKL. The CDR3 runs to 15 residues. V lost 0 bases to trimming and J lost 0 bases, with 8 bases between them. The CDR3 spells CASSQESVSNYGYTF. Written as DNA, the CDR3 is TGCGCCAGCAGCCAAGAGTCGGTCTCTAACTATGGCTACACCTTC.

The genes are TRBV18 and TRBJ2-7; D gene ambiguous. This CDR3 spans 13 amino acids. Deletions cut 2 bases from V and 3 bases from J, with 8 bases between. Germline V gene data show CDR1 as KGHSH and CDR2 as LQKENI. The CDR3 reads CASSPTSDYEQYF. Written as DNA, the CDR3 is TGTGCCAGCTCACCAACAAGCGACTACGAGCAGTACTTC.